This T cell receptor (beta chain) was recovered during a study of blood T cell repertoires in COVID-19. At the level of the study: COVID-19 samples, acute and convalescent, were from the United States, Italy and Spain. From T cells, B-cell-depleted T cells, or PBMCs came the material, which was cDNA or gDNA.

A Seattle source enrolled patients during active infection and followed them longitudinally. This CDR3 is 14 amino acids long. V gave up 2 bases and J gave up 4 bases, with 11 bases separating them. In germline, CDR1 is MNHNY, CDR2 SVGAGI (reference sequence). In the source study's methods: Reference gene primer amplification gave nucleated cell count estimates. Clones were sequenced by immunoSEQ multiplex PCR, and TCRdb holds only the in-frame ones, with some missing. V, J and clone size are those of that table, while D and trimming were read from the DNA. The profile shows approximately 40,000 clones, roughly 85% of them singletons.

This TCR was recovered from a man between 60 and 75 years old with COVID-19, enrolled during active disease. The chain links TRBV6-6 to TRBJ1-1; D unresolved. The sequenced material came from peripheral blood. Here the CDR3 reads CASSYPEIGTEAFF. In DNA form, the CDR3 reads TGTGCCAGCAGTTACCCCGAGATCGGCACTGAAGCTTTCTTT.